These T cell receptor beta chains were read from a single sample in a study of T cells in Graves' hyperthyroidism and ophthalmopathy. Each CDR3 protein gets one entry after TCRdb re-called the multiplex PCR reads with MiXCR. The table includes 490,000 or so distinct CDR3 sequences, under 25% detected once. Sequenced sample: blood. The source of these receptors is a woman in her 70s with Graves' ophthalmopathy. The CDR3 runs from the conserved cysteine through the conserved F or W. The D gene is left open where the match is weak. The listing skips clone size in some rows; elsewhere it reads once, few, many or a size class.

v_gene,j_gene,d_gene,abundance,CDR3nt,CDR3aa
TRBV19,TRBJ2-1,-,-,TGTGCCAGTAGTCCCGGTGACGGCCTCAATGAGCAGTTCTTC,CASSPGDGLNEQFF
TRBV11-2,TRBJ1-1,-,-,TGTGCCAGCAGCTTAGAATACAGGAACACTGAAGCTTTCTTT,CASSLEYRNTEAFF
TRBV6-1,TRBJ1-6,TRBD1,-,TGTGCCAGCAGTGAGATGGGAGGGGGCAAGTCACCCCTCCACTTT,CASSEMGGGKSPLHF
TRBV7-6,TRBJ2-7,TRBD1,-,TGTGCCAGCAGCTTAGCTTCAGGGGGCCAGTCCTACGAGCAGTACTTC,CASSLASGGQSYEQYF
TRBV18,TRBJ1-2,TRBD1,-,TGTGCCAGTTCCATCCGGACAGGGCTCCATGGCTACACCTTC,CASSIRTGLHGYTF
TRBV12-3/TRBV12-4,TRBJ1-5,-,many,TGTGCCAGCAGTTTAGCTCAGGAAGCGGGGGCCAGCAATCAGCCCCAGCATTTT,CASSLAQEAGASNQPQHF
TRBV15,TRBJ2-7,TRBD2,few,TGTGCCACCAGCAGAGGGGGACTAGCGGGGACCTACGAGCAGTACTTC,CATSRGGLAGTYEQYF
TRBV28,TRBJ1-2,-,few,TGTGCCAGCAGTAACCGAGACTACTATGGCTACACCTTC,CASSNRDYYGYTF
TRBV18,TRBJ2-5,-,-,TGTGCCAGCTCACCACCGAGGGGAGAGACCCAGTACTTC,CASSPPRGETQYF
TRBV7-2,TRBJ2-2,-,few,TGTGCCAGCAGCTTAACGGGCGTGGTGGCCGCGAACACCGGGGAGCTGTTTTTT,CASSLTGVVAANTGELFF
TRBV7-9,TRBJ2-1,-,few,TGTGCCAGCAGCGATGCGACTAGGGTGAATGAGCAGTTCTTC,CASSDATRVNEQFF
TRBV7-2,TRBJ1-1,-,many,TGTGCCAGCAGGTCAAAAGGGGTTAACACTGAAGCTTTCTTT,CASRSKGVNTEAFF
TRBV20-1,TRBJ1-2,-,few,TGCAGTGCGCCGCCCTCGGGGGAGGATGGCTACACCTTC,CSAPPSGEDGYTF
TRBV2,TRBJ2-7,-,few,TGTGCCAGCACCGGAGGGGTGATTAGCTACGAGCAGTACTTC,CASTGGVISYEQYF
TRBV12-3/TRBV12-4,TRBJ2-1,TRBD2,many,TGTGCCAGCAGTGAGGGCGGGACTAGTTTTTATGAGCAGTTCTTC,CASSEGGTSFYEQFF
TRBV12-3/TRBV12-4,TRBJ2-3,TRBD2,many,TGTGCCAGCAGCCGCCCAACTAGCGGGAGTCGATATACGCAGTATTTT,CASSRPTSGSRYTQYF
TRBV7-6,TRBJ2-7,-,many,TGTGCCAGCAGCCACCCGACGGTCTCCTACGAGCAGTACTTC,CASSHPTVSYEQYF
TRBV27,TRBJ1-2,-,many,TGTGCCAGCAGCCTCAACATGGGGGGCTTTGGCTACACCTTC,CASSLNMGGFGYTF
TRBV29-1,TRBJ2-4,-,few,TGCAGCGCCTTGGTGCTGGGGGGAAACATTCAGTACTTC,CSALVLGGNIQYF
TRBV6-1,TRBJ2-7,TRBD2,-,TGTGCCAGCAGTGACCCGACTAGCGGTCTTGGGCAGTACTTC,CASSDPTSGLGQYF
TRBV7-9,TRBJ2-6,TRBD1,few,TGTGCCAGCAGCTACGGACAGGCTGGGGCCAACGTCCTGACTTTC,CASSYGQAGANVLTF
TRBV7-9,TRBJ1-2,-,-,TGTGCCAGCAGCTTAGAAGTGGGAGCCGAGGGCTACACCTTC,CASSLEVGAEGYTF
TRBV28,TRBJ2-7,-,-,TGTGCCAGCAGTTTATTAGCCACTGGCGGGCAGTACTTC,CASSLLATGGQYF
TRBV6-5,TRBJ2-7,TRBD2,-,TGTGCCAGCAGTTACACTAGCGGACGCTCCTACGAGCAGTACTTC,CASSYTSGRSYEQYF
TRBV2,TRBJ2-3,-,many,TGTGCCAGCATGGGCAGGCTTAGCACAGATACGCAGTATTTT,CASMGRLSTDTQYF
TRBV7-2,TRBJ1-1,-,many,TGTGCCAGCAGCCCCGAGGGACCGATGAACACTGAAGCTTTCTTT,CASSPEGPMNTEAFF
TRBV12-3/TRBV12-4,TRBJ1-2,-,many,TGTGCCAGCAGTAAAACTTTGGAAGGCTACACCTTC,CASSKTLEGYTF
TRBV14,TRBJ2-2,-,few,TGTGCCAGCAGCTTCAGTCTCGGGCGACTGAACACCGGGGAGCTGTTTTTT,CASSFSLGRLNTGELFF
TRBV5-1,TRBJ2-1,TRBD2,-,TGCGCCAGCAGCTTGAGTCTAGCGGGAGTTTATAATGAGCAGTTCTTC,CASSLSLAGVYNEQFF
TRBV12-3/TRBV12-4,TRBJ2-7,-,few,TGTGCCAGCAGTTCGGGACACATTTACGAGCAGTACTTC,CASSSGHIYEQYF
TRBV29-1,TRBJ2-3,-,few,TGCAGCGCCACCACAGGGAATGATGGCACAGATACGCAGTATTTT,CSATTGNDGTDTQYF
TRBV12-3/TRBV12-4,TRBJ2-3,TRBD1,many,TGTGCCAGCAGTACCGGGACAGGGGGCACAGATACGCAGTATTTT,CASSTGTGGTDTQYF
TRBV7-2,TRBJ2-5,-,-,TGTGCCAGCATTCCGGGCCAGCAGGAGACCCAGTACTTC,CASIPGQQETQYF
TRBV20-1,TRBJ1-2,TRBD1,few,TGCAGTGTCAGGGGGCGCTTCTATGGCTACACCTTC,CSVRGRFYGYTF
TRBV29-1,TRBJ2-1,-,many,TGCAGCGTCGACCGAATAGGTGAGGAGCAGTTCTTC,CSVDRIGEEQFF